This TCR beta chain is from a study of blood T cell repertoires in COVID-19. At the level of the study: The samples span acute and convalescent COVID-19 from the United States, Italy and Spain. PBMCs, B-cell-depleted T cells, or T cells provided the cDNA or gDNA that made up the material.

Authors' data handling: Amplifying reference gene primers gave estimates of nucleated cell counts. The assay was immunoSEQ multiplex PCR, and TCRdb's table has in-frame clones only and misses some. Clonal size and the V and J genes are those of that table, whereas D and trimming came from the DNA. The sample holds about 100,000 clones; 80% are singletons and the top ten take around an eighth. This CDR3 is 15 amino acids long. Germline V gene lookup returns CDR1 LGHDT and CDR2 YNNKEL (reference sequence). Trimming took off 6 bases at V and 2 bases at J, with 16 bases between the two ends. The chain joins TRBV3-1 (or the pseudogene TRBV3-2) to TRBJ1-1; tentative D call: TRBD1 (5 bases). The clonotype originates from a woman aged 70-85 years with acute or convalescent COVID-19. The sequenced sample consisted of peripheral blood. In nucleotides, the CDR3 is TGTGCCAGCAGATTTTCGACAGTCCCCAACACTGAAGCTTTCTTT. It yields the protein CASRFSTVPNTEAFF.